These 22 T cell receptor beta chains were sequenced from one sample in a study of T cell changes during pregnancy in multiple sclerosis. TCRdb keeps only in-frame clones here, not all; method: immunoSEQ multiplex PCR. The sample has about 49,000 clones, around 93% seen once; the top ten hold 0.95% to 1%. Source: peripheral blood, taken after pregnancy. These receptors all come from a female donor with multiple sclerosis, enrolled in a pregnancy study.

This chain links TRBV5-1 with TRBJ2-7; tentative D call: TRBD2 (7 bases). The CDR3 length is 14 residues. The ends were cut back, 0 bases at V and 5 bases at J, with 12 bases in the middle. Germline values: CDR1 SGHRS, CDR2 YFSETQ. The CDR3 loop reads CASSLEGGEHEQYF. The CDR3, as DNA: TGCGCCAGCAGCTTGGAAGGGGGGGAGCACGAGCAGTACTTC.

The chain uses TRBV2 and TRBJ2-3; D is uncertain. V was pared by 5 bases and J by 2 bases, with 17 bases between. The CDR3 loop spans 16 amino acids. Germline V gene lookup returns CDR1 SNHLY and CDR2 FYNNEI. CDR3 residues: CASSYELALLTDTQYF. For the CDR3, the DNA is TGTGCCAGCAGTTACGAACTCGCTCTGCTCACAGATACGCAGTATTTT.

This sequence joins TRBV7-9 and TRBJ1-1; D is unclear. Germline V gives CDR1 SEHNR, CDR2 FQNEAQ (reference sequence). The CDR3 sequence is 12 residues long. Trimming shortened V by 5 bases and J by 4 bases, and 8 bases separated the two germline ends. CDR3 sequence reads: CASSPSTTEAFF. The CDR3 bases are TGTGCCAGCAGCCCGAGCACCACTGAAGCTTTCTTT. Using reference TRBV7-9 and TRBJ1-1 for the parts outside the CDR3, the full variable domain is DTGVSQNPRHKITKRGQNVTFRCDPISEHNRLYWYRQTLGQGPEFLTYFQNEAQLEKSRLLSDRFSAERPKGSFSTLEIQRTEQGDSAMYLCASSPSTTEAFFGQGTRLTVV.

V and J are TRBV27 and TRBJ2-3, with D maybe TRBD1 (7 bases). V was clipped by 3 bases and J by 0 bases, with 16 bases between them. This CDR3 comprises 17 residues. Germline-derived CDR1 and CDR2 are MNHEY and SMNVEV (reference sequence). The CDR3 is CASSFRRDSFSTDTQYF. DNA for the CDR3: TGTGCCAGCAGTTTCAGGCGGGACAGCTTTAGCACAGATACGCAGTATTTT.

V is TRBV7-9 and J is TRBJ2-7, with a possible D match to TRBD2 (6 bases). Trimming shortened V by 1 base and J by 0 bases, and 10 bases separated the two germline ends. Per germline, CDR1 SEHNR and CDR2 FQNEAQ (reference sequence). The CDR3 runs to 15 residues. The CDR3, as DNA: TGTGCCAGCAGCTTAGGACGGGGGAGCTCCTACGAGCAGTACTTC. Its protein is CASSLGRGSSYEQYF.

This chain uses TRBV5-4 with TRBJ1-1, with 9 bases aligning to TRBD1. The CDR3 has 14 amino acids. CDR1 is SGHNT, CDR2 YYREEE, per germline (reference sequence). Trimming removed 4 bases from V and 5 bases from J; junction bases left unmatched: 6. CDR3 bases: TGTGCCAGCAGCATACAGGGGGCCCTAACTGAAGCTTTCTTT. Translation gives CASSIQGALTEAFF. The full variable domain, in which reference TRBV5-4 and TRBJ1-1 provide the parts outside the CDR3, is ETGVTQSPTHLIKTRGQQVTLRCSSQSGHNTVSWYQQALGQGPQFIFQYYREEENGRGNFPPRFSGLQFPNYSSELNVNALELDDSALYLCASSIQGALTEAFFGQGTRLTVV.

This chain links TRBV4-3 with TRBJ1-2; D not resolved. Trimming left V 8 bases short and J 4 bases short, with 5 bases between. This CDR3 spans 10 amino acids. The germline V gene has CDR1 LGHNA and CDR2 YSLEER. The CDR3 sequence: CASPRYGYTF. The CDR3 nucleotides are TGCGCCAGCCCGCGCTATGGCTACACCTTC.

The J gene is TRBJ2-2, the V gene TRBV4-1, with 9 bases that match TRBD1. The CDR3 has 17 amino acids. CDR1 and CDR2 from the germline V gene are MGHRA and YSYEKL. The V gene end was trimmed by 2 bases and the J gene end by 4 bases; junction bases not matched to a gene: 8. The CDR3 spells CASSQPPGQGGTGELFF. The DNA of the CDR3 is TGCGCCAGCAGCCAACCTCCGGGACAGGGTGGCACCGGGGAGCTGTTTTTT.

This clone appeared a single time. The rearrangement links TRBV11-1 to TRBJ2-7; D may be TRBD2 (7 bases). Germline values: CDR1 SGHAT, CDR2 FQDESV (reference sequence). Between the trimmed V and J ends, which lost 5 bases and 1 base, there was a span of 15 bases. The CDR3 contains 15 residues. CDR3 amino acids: CASSPGRGASYEQYF. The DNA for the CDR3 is TGTGCCAGCAGCCCGGGGAGGGGGGCTTCCTACGAGCAGTACTTC.

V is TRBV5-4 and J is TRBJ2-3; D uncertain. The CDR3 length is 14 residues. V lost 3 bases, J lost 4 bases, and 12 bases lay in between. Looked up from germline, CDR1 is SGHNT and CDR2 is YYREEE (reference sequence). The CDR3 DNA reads TGTGCCAGCAGCTCCTGGATGGGCCCAGATACGCAGTATTTT. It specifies CASSSWMGPDTQYF.

The CDR3: CASSLDREPQHF. CDR3 coding DNA: TGCGCCAGCAGCTTGGACAGGGAGCCCCAGCATTTT. The rearrangement uses TRBV5-1 and TRBJ1-5, with a weak D call TRBD1 (6 bases). Germline V gene data show CDR1 as SGHRS and CDR2 as YFSETQ. Trimming shortened V by 0 bases and J by 8 bases, and 6 bases separated the two germline ends. The CDR3 spans 12 residues.

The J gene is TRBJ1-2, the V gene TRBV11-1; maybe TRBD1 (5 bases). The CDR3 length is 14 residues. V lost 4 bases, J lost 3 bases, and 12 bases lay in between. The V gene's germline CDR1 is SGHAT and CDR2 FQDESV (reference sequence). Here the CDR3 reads CASSSPDRDYGYTF. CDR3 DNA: TGTGCCAGCAGCTCACCCGACAGAGACTATGGCTACACCTTC.

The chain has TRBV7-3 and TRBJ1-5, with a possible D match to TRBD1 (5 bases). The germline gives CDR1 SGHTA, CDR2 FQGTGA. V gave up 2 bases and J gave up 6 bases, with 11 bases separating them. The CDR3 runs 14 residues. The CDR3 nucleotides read TGTGCCAGCAGCTTAGTCGCGGGGCTTCAGCCCCAGCATTTT. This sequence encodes CASSLVAGLQPQHF.

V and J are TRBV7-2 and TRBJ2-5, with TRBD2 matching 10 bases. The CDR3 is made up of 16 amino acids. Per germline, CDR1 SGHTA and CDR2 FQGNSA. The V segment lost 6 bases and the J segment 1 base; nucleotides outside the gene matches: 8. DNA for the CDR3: TGTGCCAGCAGTCCTCCGGGACTAGCGACCCAAGAGACCCAGTACTTC. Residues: CASSPPGLATQETQYF.

The CDR3 loop reads CAIGGLAAYNEQFF. The DNA for the CDR3 is TGTGCCATCGGGGGACTAGCGGCCTACAATGAGCAGTTCTTC. This chain uses TRBV10-3 with TRBJ2-1, with TRBD2 matching 11 bases. CDR1 and CDR2 from the germline V gene are ENHRY and SYGVKD. V was pared by 8 bases and J by 2 bases, with 2 bases of the junction left unmatched. This CDR3 is 14 amino acids long.

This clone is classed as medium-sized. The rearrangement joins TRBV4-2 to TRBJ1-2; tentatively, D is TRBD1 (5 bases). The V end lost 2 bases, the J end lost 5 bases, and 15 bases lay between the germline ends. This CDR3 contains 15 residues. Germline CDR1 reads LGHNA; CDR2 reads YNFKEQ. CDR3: CASSQTPRQSYGYTF. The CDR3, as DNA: TGTGCCAGCAGCCAAACGCCGAGACAGAGTTATGGCTACACCTTC.

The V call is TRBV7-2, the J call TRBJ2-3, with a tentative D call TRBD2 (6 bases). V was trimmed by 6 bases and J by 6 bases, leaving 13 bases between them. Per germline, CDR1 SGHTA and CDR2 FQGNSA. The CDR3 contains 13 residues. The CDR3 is CASSPGTFDTQYF. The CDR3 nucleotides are TGTGCCAGCAGTCCAGGGACTTTTGATACGCAGTATTTT.

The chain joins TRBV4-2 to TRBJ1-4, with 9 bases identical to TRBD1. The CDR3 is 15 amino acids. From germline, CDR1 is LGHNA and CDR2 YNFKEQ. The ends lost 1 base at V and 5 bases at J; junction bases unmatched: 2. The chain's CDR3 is CASSQVGQGNEKLFF. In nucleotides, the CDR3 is TGTGCCAGCAGCCAAGTGGGACAGGGCAATGAAAAACTGTTTTTT.

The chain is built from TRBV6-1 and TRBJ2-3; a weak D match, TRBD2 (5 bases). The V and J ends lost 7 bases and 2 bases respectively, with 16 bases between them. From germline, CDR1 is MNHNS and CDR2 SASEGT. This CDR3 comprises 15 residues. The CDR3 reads CASNPEVTYTDTQYF. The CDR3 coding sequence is TGTGCCAGCAATCCGGAGGTTACCTACACAGATACGCAGTATTTT.

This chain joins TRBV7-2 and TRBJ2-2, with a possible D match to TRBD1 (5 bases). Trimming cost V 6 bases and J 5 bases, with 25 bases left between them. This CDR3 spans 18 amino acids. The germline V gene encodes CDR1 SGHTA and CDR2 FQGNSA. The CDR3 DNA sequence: TGTGCCAGCAGTGCCAGGGCCACCATCCCCGTGTGGACCGGGGAGCTGTTTTTT. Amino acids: CASSARATIPVWTGELFF.

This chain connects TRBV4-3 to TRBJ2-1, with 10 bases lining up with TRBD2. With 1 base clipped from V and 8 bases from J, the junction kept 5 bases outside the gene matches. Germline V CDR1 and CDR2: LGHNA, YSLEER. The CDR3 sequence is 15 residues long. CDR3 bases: TGCGCCAGCAGCCAAGCGAGCGGGGGGGCATATGAGCAGTTCTTC. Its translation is CASSQASGGAYEQFF.

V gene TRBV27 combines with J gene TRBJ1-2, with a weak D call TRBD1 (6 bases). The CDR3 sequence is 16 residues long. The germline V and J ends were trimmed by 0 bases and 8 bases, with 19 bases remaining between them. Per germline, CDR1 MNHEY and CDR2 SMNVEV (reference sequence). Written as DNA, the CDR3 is TGTGCCAGCAGTTTATCCCCATTAGGGGGGGAGAAGGGCTACACCTTC. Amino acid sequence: CASSLSPLGGEKGYTF.